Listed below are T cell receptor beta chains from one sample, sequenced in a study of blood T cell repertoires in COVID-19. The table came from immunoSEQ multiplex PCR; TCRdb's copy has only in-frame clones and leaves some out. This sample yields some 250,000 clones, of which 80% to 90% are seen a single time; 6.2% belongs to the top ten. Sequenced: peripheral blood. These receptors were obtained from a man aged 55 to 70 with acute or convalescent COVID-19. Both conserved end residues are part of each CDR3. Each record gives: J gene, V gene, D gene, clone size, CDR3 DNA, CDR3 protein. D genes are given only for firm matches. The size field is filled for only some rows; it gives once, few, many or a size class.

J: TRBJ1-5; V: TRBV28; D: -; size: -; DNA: TGTGCCAGCAGGACCCCGGGGGATCAGCCCCAGCATTTT; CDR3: CASRTPGDQPQHF
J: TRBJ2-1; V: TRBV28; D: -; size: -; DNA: TGTGCCAGCAGCCCGATACAGGGAGGGCTCTATGAGCAGTTCTTC; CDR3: CASSPIQGGLYEQFF
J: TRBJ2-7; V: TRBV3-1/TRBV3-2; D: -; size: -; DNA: TGTGCCAGCAGCCAAGACAGATTCTACGAGCAGTACTTC; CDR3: CASSQDRFYEQYF
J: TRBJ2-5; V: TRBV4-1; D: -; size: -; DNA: TGCGCCAGCAGCCAAGTTCTGGCGGGACCCCAAGAGACCCAGTACTTC; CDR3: CASSQVLAGPQETQYF
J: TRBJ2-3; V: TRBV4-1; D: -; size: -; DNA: TGCGCCAGCAGCCAATCGATGGGGGGTGCAGATACGCAGTATTTT; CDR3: CASSQSMGGADTQYF
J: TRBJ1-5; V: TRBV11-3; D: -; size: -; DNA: TGTGCCAGCAGCTTGGGGGGTAGACAGCCCCAGCATTTT; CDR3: CASSLGGRQPQHF
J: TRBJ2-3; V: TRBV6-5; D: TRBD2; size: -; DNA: TGTGCCAGCAGTCTTCGTAGCGGGAAGACAGATACGCAGTATTTT; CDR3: CASSLRSGKTDTQYF
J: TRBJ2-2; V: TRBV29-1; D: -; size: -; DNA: TGCAGCGCGGGGGATGGAGCGAACACCGGGGAGCTGTTTTTT; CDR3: CSAGDGANTGELFF
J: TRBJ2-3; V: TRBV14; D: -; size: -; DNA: TGTGCCAGCAGCCGACTAGGACTTAGGGATTCAGATACGCAGTATTTT; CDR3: CASSRLGLRDSDTQYF
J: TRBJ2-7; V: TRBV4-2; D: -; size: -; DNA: TGTGCCAGCAGCCAAGATCCCAGGGCCTACGAGCAGTACTTC; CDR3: CASSQDPRAYEQYF
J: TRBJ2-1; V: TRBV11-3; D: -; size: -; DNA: TGTGCCAGCAGCTTTTTCGATGAGCAGTTCTTC; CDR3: CASSFFDEQFF
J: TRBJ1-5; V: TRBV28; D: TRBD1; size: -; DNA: TGTGCCAGCAGTCCCCTTTCCGGGACAGGGATTCAGCCCCAGCATTTT; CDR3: CASSPLSGTGIQPQHF
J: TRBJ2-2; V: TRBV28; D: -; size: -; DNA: TGTGCCAGCAGTCCCCCGACTAGTCATAACACCGGGGAGCTGTTTTTT; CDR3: CASSPPTSHNTGELFF
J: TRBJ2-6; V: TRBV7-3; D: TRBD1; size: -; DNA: TGTGCCAGCAGATACGGACAGGGGGCGAAGGGGGCCAACGTCCTGACTTTC; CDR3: CASRYGQGAKGANVLTF
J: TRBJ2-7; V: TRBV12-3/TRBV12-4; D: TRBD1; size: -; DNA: TGTGCCAGCGCTCGGACAGGGGGCCACGAGCAGTACTTC; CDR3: CASARTGGHEQYF
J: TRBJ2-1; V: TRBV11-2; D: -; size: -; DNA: TGTGCCAGCAGCTTAGGTATTGCAGCCTACAATGAGCAGTTCTTC; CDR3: CASSLGIAAYNEQFF
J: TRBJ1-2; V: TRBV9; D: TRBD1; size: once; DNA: TGTGCCAGCAGCGTAGATAACAGGGGGTTCTATGGCTACACCTTC; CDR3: CASSVDNRGFYGYTF
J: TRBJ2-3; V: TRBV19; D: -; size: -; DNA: TGTGCCAGTAGTATTTTAGCGGTAGACAGCACAGATACGCAGTATTTT; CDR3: CASSILAVDSTDTQYF
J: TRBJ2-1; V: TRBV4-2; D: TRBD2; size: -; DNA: TGTGCCAGCAGCTTAAGAGGGGCTAGCGGGAGGGCCTCGGTTGATGAGCAGTTCTTC; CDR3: CASSLRGASGRASVDEQFF
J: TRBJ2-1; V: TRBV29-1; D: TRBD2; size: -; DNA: TGCAGCGTTGTGACTAGCGGGAGGGGGGAGCAGTTCTTC; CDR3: CSVVTSGRGEQFF
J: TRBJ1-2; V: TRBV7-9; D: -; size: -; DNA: TGTGCCAGCAGCCCCGACATAGGGGGAGCGGAGTTGTATGGCTACACCTTC; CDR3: CASSPDIGGAELYGYTF
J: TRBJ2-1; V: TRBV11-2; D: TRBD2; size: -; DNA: TGTGCCAGCAGCTTGGCGGGAGGCCACAATGAGCAGTTCTTC; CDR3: CASSLAGGHNEQFF
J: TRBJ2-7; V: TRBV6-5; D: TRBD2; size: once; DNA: TGTGCCAGCAGTAAAACTAGCGGGAGCTCAAAAGAGCAGTACTTC; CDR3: CASSKTSGSSKEQYF
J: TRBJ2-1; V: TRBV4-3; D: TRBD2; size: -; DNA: TGCGCCAGCAGCCAAGTCTCGGGACTAGCGGGAGGGAAAAACAATGAGCAGTTCTTC; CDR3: CASSQVSGLAGGKNNEQFF
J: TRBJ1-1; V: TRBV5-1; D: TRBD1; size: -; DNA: TGCGCCAGCTGCCCGGACAGGACGAACACTGAAGCTTTCTTT; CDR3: CASCPDRTNTEAFF
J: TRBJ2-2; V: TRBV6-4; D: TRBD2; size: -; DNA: TGTGCCAGCAGCCCCCATAGGCGGGAGTTCGACACCGGGGAGCTGTTTTTT; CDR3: CASSPHRREFDTGELFF
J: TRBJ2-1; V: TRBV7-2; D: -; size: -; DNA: TGTGCCAGCAGCTTAGCCCCCGAGTTTTCGCGTTTCGATGAGCAGTTCTTC; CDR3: CASSLAPEFSRFDEQFF
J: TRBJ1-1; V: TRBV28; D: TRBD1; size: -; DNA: TGTGCCAGCAGTTTCCAAGGGACAGGCGGGAACACTGAAGCTTTCTTT; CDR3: CASSFQGTGGNTEAFF
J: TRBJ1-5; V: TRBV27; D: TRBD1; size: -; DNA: TGTGCCAGCGCCAGGACAGGGGGCCGGGATGATCAGCCCCAGCATTTT; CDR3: CASARTGGRDDQPQHF
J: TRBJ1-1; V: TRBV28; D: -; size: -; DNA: TGTGCCAGCAGTATGATACAGGGTTTCACTGAAGCTTTCTTT; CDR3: CASSMIQGFTEAFF
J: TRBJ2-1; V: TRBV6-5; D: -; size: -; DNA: TGTGCCAGCAGGGACAGCTCCGTGAACAATGAGCAGTTCTTC; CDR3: CASRDSSVNNEQFF
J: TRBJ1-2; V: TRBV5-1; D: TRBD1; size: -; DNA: TGCGCCAGCAGCTTGGGAGGGGGCAAGGACTACACCTTC; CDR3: CASSLGGGKDYTF
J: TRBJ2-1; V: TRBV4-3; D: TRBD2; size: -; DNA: TGCGCCAGCAGCCAACGAACTAGCGGGAGTTCCTACAATGAGCAGTTCTTC; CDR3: CASSQRTSGSSYNEQFF
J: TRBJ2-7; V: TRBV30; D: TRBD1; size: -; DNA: TGTGCCTGGAGTGGAGGGGGCAAGTACGAGCAGTACTTC; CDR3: CAWSGGGKYEQYF
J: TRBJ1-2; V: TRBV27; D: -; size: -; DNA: TGTGCCAGCAGCAGCGATCGGCCCGGGGATGGCTACACCTTC; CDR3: CASSSDRPGDGYTF
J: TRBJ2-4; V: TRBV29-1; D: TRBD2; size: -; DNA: TGCAGCGTATCACCGGGGGGAGTTCAGTACTTC; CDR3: CSVSPGGVQYF
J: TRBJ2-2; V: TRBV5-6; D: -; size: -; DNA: TGTGCCAGCAGCTTGGTACGGGGCGGGGAGCTGTTTTTT; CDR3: CASSLVRGGELFF
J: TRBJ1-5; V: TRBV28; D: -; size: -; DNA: TGTGCCAGCAGCTTACAGGCGAGCAATCAGCCCCAGCATTTT; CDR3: CASSLQASNQPQHF
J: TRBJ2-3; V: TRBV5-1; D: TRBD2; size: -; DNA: TGCGCCAGCAGCCCTTTCCCTAGCGGGGCTAGCACAGATACGCAGTATTTT; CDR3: CASSPFPSGASTDTQYF
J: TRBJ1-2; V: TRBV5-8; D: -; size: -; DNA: TGTGCCAGCAGCTTGGCAGGCCAGGGGTACTATGGCTACACCTTC; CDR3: CASSLAGQGYYGYTF
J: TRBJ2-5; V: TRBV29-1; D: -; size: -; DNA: TGCAGCGTTTTCAAGCGGCAAGAGACCCAGTACTTC; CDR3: CSVFKRQETQYF
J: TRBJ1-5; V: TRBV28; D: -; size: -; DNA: TGTGCCAGTAGGGTCCGGACTGAGATTTTGCCCCAGCATTTT; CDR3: CASRVRTEILPQHF
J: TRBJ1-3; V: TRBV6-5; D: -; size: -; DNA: TGTGCCAGCAGGGGACTGCCCTTTGGAAACACCATATATTTT; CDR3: CASRGLPFGNTIYF
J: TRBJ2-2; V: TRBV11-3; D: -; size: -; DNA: TGTGCCAGCAGCACGACCGCCTGGACGGGGGCCGGGGAGCTGTTTTTT; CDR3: CASSTTAWTGAGELFF
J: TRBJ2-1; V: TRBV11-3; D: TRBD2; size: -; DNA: TGTGCCAGCAGCACCGGGTCCCTAGCGGGAGGTTACAATGAGCAGTTCTTC; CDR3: CASSTGSLAGGYNEQFF
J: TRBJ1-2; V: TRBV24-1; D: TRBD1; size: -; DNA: TGTGCCACCAGTAAAGGACAGGGGGTGAGCTACACCTTC; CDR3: CATSKGQGVSYTF
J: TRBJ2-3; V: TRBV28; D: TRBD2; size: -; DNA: TGTGCCAGCAGTTTAATAGCGGGAGGGCCCACGCAGTATTTT; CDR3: CASSLIAGGPTQYF
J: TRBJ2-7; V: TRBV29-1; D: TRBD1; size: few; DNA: TGCAGCGTTGTGATGGGACAGAGCTACGAGCAGTACTTC; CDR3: CSVVMGQSYEQYF
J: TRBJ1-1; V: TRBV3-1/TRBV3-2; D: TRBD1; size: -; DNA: TGTGCCAGCAGCCAAGATGACAGGGGCGCTGAAGCTTTCTTT; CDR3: CASSQDDRGAEAFF
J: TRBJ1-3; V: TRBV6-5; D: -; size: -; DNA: TGTGCCAGCTCAGACAATGCTGGAAACACCATATATTTT; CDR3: CASSDNAGNTIYF
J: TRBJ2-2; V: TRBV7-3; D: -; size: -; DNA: TGTGCCAGCAGCTTAACCCGCGGTCCCGGGGAGCTGTTTTTT; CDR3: CASSLTRGPGELFF
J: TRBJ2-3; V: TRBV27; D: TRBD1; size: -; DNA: TGTGCCAGCAGGAGACAGGGGTCCGGTAACACAGATACGCAGTATTTT; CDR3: CASRRQGSGNTDTQYF
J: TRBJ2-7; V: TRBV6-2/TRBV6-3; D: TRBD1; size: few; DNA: TGTGCCAGCAGTGGAGACCCGGGACAGGGGGCCCACGAGCAGTACTTC; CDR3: CASSGDPGQGAHEQYF
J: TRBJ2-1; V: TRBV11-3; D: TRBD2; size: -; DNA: TGTGCCAGCAGCTTAGCGGGTGTTCGGGAGGTTGAGCAGTTCTTC; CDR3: CASSLAGVREVEQFF
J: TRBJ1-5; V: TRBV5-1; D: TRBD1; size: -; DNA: TGCGCCAGCAGCTTGGAGGGACAGGGTGGCCAGCCCCAGCATTTT; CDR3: CASSLEGQGGQPQHF
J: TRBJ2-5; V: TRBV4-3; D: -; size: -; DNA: TGCGCCAGCAGCCAAGATCGCAGGATAGAGACCCAGTACTTC; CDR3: CASSQDRRIETQYF
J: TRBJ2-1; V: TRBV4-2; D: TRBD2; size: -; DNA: TGTGCCAGCAGCCAGGCCTCCAAGGGACTAGGAAGCTCCTACAATGAGCAGTTCTTC; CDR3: CASSQASKGLGSSYNEQFF